The rows below give T cell receptor beta chains drawn from one sample of a study of shared clonotypes between healthy human individuals. Only in-frame clones appear in the TCRdb table, and some are missing; sequencing was by immunoSEQ multiplex PCR. The sample includes more than 400,000 clones, 96% of them seen just once. The source material was naive CD4+ T cells sorted from blood. The source is a woman under 40 in good health. Both conserved end residues are part of each CDR3. D genes are given only for firm matches. A clone size is listed for some rows: how often the clone was seen (once, few, many), or a class if it is expanded.

.	TRBJ1-2	TRBD1	TRBV28	CASRGQGANYGYTF	TGTGCCAGCAGGGGACAGGGTGCTAACTATGGCTACACCTTC
.	TRBJ2-2	.	TRBV6-6	CASLPVPANTGELFF	TGTGCCAGCCTTCCAGTTCCCGCGAACACCGGGGAGCTGTTTTTT
.	TRBJ1-3	TRBD1	TRBV19	CASSGDRARNTIYF	TGTGCCAGTAGTGGAGACAGGGCCCGAAACACCATATATTTT
.	TRBJ1-6	TRBD1	TRBV19	CASSGGGSGNSPLHF	TGTGCCAGTAGTGGAGGGGGCTCGGGGAACTCACCCCTCCACTTT
.	TRBJ1-1	.	TRBV28	CASSSQGAEAFF	TGTGCCAGCAGTTCCCAGGGAGCCGAAGCTTTCTTT
.	TRBJ2-3	TRBD2	TRBV28	CASSFSRLAFGTDTQYF	TGTGCCAGCAGTTTTTCTCGACTAGCCTTTGGGACAGATACGCAGTATTTT
.	TRBJ2-1	TRBD1	TRBV5-1	CASRSGPGQGYNEQFF	TGCGCCAGCAGATCCGGGCCGGGACAGGGATACAATGAGCAGTTCTTC
.	TRBJ1-1	.	TRBV5-4	CASSLEEYSEAFF	TGTGCCAGCAGCTTGGAGGAGTATTCTGAAGCTTTCTTT
.	TRBJ2-3	TRBD1	TRBV5-1	CASSSGTGATDTQYF	TGCGCCAGCAGTTCTGGGACAGGAGCAACAGATACGCAGTATTTT
.	TRBJ1-6	.	TRBV7-8	CASSFGGGGSPLHF	TGTGCCAGCAGCTTTGGCGGGGGTGGTTCACCCCTCCACTTT
.	TRBJ1-4	.	TRBV6-5	CASSYSNSPNEKLFF	TGTGCCAGCAGTTACTCGAACAGTCCTAATGAAAAACTGTTTTTT
.	TRBJ2-1	TRBD2	TRBV5-1	CASSLALAGGHEQFF	TGCGCCAGCAGCTTGGCACTAGCGGGAGGCCATGAGCAGTTCTTC
.	TRBJ1-1	TRBD1	TRBV10-3	CAISDYSGAGGKGAFF	TGTGCCATCAGTGATTATTCGGGGGCAGGGGGCAAGGGAGCTTTCTTT
.	TRBJ1-2	.	TRBV27	CASSLVAGLYGYTF	TGTGCCAGCAGTTTGGTCGCCGGCCTCTATGGCTACACCTTC
.	TRBJ2-5	TRBD1	TRBV5-4	CASSYLRTGVETQYF	TGTGCCAGCAGCTACTTACGGACAGGGGTCGAGACCCAGTACTTC
.	TRBJ2-5	.	TRBV5-4	CASSWPNQETQYF	TGTGCCAGCAGCTGGCCAAACCAAGAGACCCAGTACTTC
.	TRBJ2-2	.	TRBV14	CASSRPTDTLNTGELFF	TGTGCCAGCAGCCGACCCACGGACACCTTGAACACCGGGGAGCTGTTTTTT
.	TRBJ2-7	TRBD2	TRBV7-2	CASSLVFGRVYEQYF	TGTGCCAGCAGCTTAGTATTTGGGAGGGTGTACGAGCAGTACTTC
few	TRBJ2-5	TRBD1	TRBV5-1	CASSQGQGSWGTQYF	TGCGCCAGCAGCCAGGGACAGGGGAGTTGGGGGACCCAGTACTTC
.	TRBJ1-2	.	TRBV6-1	CASNSARANYGYTF	TGTGCCAGCAATTCGGCAAGGGCGAACTATGGCTACACCTTC
.	TRBJ1-1	.	TRBV5-6	CASSLVPGNTEAFF	TGTGCCAGCAGCTTGGTTCCCGGGAACACTGAAGCTTTCTTT
.	TRBJ2-2	TRBD2	TRBV7-2	CASSGGLAGGTGELFF	TGTGCCAGCAGCGGAGGACTAGCGGGGGGCACCGGGGAGCTGTTTTTT
.	TRBJ2-5	TRBD1	TRBV5-1	CASSLAGGGETQYF	TGCGCCAGCAGCTTGGCAGGGGGCGGAGAGACCCAGTACTTC
.	TRBJ2-7	.	TRBV28	CASSPPPDSYEQYF	TGTGCCAGCAGTCCACCCCCGGATTCCTACGAGCAGTACTTC
.	TRBJ2-7	TRBD1	TRBV5-4	CASSTRTGHALYEQYF	TGTGCCAGCAGCACCCGGACAGGGCATGCGTTATACGAGCAGTACTTC
.	TRBJ2-5	TRBD1	TRBV19	CASSIALDRKETQYF	TGTGCCAGTAGTATAGCACTGGACAGGAAAGAGACCCAGTACTTC